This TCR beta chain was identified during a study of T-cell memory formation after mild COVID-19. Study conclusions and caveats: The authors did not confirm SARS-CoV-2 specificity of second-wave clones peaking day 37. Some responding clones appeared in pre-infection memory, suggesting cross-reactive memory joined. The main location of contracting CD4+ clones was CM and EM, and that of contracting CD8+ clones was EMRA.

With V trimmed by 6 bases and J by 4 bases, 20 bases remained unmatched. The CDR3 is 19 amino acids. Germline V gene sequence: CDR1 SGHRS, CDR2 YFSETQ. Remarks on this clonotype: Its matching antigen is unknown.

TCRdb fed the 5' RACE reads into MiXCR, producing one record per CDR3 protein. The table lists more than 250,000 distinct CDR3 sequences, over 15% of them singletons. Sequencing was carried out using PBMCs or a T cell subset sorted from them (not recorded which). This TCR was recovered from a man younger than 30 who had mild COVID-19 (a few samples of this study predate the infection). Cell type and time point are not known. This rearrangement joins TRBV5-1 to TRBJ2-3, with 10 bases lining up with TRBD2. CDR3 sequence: CASNWTPGSGGPFADTQYF. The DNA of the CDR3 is TGCGCCAGCAATTGGACCCCGGGTAGCGGGGGGCCCTTCGCAGATACGCAGTATTTT.